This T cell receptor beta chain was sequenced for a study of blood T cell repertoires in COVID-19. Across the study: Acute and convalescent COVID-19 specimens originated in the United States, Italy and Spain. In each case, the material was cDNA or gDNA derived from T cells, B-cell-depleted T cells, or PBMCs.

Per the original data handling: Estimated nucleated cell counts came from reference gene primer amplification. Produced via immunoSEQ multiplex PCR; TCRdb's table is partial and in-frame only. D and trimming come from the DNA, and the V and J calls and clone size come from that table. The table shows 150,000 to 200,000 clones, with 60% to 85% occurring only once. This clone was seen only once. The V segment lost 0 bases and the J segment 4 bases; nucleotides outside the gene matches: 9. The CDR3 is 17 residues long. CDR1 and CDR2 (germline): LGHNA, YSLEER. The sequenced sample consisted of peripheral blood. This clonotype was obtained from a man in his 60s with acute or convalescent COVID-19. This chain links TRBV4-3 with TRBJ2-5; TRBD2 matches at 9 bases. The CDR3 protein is CASSQEYTSGRIETQYF. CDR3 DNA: TGCGCCAGCAGCCAAGAATATACTAGCGGGCGCATAGAGACCCAGTACTTC.